One sample yielded the 17 T cell receptor beta chains listed below, sequenced in a study of control samples from healthy donors and cancer patients. Method: immunoSEQ multiplex PCR; TCRdb's copy keeps in-frame clones and lacks some. The table lists 5,000 to 6,500 clones, almost 85% of them singletons. Sequenced sample: formalin-fixed, paraffin-embedded tissue. Receptors were obtained from a female donor with lung cancer.

The chain carries TRBV19 and TRBJ1-1; no clear D. The length of the CDR3 is 13 residues. The germline V gene encodes CDR1 LNHDA and CDR2 SQIVND (reference sequence). V dropped 5 bases and J dropped 12 bases, with 19 bases sitting between them. CDR3 residues: CASSLLLRAETFF. The CDR3 coding sequence is TGTGCCAGTAGTCTCCTCCTTCGGGCCGAAACTTTCTTT.

The CDR3 nucleotides read TGTGCCAGCAGCTCCCGTGGGGGGAGCGGGAATTACAATGAGCAGTTCTTC. Its translation: CASSSRGGSGNYNEQFF. The chain combines TRBV11-3 with TRBJ2-1, with TRBD2 matching 7 bases. V lost 4 bases, J lost 4 bases, and 13 bases stayed unmatched. Germline assignment: CDR1 SGHNT and CDR2 YENEEA. The CDR3 is made up of 17 amino acids.

This sequence joins TRBV6-2 or TRBV6-3 and TRBJ2-3; no definite D call. CDR3 size: 12 residues. Germline V gene sequence: CDR1 MNHEY, CDR2 SVGEGT. Trimming cost V 2 bases and J 4 bases, with 4 bases left between them. The CDR3 loop reads CASSYGSDTQYF. Here the CDR3 DNA reads TGTGCCAGCAGTTACGGGTCAGATACGCAGTATTTT.

The gene calls are TRBV6-5 and TRBJ2-5; the match to TRBD1 covers 8 bases. V shed 7 bases, J shed 4 bases, and the junction held 8 bases outside the gene matches. The germline CDR1 and CDR2 sequences are MNHEY and SVGAGI. This CDR3 is 14 amino acids long. The CDR3 loop reads CASTQGARGETQYF. The CDR3 coding sequence is TGTGCCAGCACCCAGGGGGCGCGGGGAGAGACCCAGTACTTC.

The chain carries TRBV19 and TRBJ1-6, with D hard to call. The germline V gene encodes CDR1 LNHDA and CDR2 SQIVND (reference sequence). V lost 5 bases, J lost 4 bases, and 9 bases lay in between. The length of the CDR3 is 14 residues. The CDR3 DNA follows: TGTGCCAGTAGTCATGCCCAGTATAATTCACCCCTCCACTTT. It is translated as CASSHAQYNSPLHF.

This clone was observed once. The chain joins TRBV18 to TRBJ2-7, with 7 positions matching TRBD1. Germline CDR1 is KGHSH and CDR2 is LQKENI. V trimming: 0 bases; J trimming: 5 bases; junction bases outside the gene matches: 10. This CDR3 region has 16 residues. This CDR3 reads CASSPPTTGLFDEQYF. CDR3 bases: TGTGCCAGCTCACCACCGACGACAGGGTTATTCGACGAGCAGTACTTC.

The chain has TRBV30 and TRBJ2-5; possibly TRBD2 for D (5 bases). Germline lookup yields CDR1 GTSNPN and CDR2 SVGIG (reference sequence). The CDR3 covers 11 residues. V dropped 8 bases and J dropped 1 base, with 8 bases sitting between them. CDR3 loop: CAGESQETQYF. The CDR3 DNA reads as TGTGCCGGGGAGAGCCAAGAGACCCAGTACTTC.

The chain combines TRBV28 with TRBJ1-5, with D possibly TRBD1 on 5 matching bases. Germline-derived CDR1 and CDR2 are MDHEN and SYDVKM. This CDR3 region has 15 residues. V gave up 6 bases and J gave up 0 bases, with 12 bases separating them. CDR3 residues: CASSSDSSSNQPQHF. CDR3 sequence (DNA): TGTGCCAGCAGCTCCGACAGTAGTAGCAATCAGCCCCAGCATTTT.

In the case of this clone: The same CDR3 can be traced to other DNA sequences in this sample. V gene TRBV12-3 or TRBV12-4 combines with J gene TRBJ2-1; D is uncertain. Trimming removed 4 bases at V and 6 bases at J, with 7 bases between. The CDR3 consists of 12 residues. The CDR3 loop is CASSSLSNEQFF. CDR3 coding DNA: TGTGCCAGCAGTTCCCTATCCAATGAGCAGTTCTTC.

The chain joins TRBV7-9 to TRBJ2-5, with D possibly TRBD2 on 5 matching bases. The CDR3 spans 18 residues. Germline CDR1 reads SEHNR; CDR2 reads FQNEAQ (reference sequence). V lost 2 bases and J lost 1, with 20 bases in between. CDR3 region: CASSLSRAATGIQETQYF. The CDR3 DNA reads as TGTGCCAGCAGCTTAAGTCGGGCCGCTACGGGAATCCAAGAGACCCAGTACTTC.

This CDR3 is CASSVDRGSMGRELFF. CDR3 in DNA: TGTGCCAGCAGCGTAGATCGTGGTAGCATGGGCCGGGAGCTGTTTTTT. The rearrangement uses TRBV9 and TRBJ2-2; no reliable D call. The CDR3 covers 16 residues. V gave up 0 bases and J gave up 9 bases, with 18 bases separating them. From germline, CDR1 is SGDLS and CDR2 YYNGEE. Full variable domain (remainder filled in from reference TRBV9 and TRBJ2-2): DSGVTQTPKHLITATGQRVTLRCSPRSGDLSVYWYQQSLDQGLQFLIQYYNGEERAKGNILERFSAQQFPDLHSELNLSSLELGDSALYFCASSVDRGSMGRELFFGEGSRLTVL.

This clone was found a few times. The V call is TRBV19, the J call TRBJ1-1, with D perhaps TRBD1 (6 bases). Germline V gene lookup returns CDR1 LNHDA and CDR2 SQIVND (reference sequence). Trimming took 2 bases from V and 6 from J, leaving 16 bases between them. The CDR3 consists of 15 residues. The CDR3 protein is CASSIKIRGHAEAFF. CDR3 DNA: TGTGCCAGTAGTATAAAAATTCGGGGGCACGCTGAAGCTTTCTTT.

The CDR3 DNA reads as TGTGCAAGTCGCTTAGTGAAAAACACCTTCTACGAGCAGTACTTC. Its translation: CASRLVKNTFYEQYF. The genes are TRBV12-2 and TRBJ2-7; the D segment call TRBD1 is taken from the table without a DNA check. TRBV12-2 is noted as a pseudogene. The CDR3 covers 15 residues.

This clone appeared once. This sequence joins TRBV6-6 and TRBJ2-5; D is unresolved. This CDR3 is built from 13 residues. V lost 2 bases and J 1 base, leaving 5 bases between the germline ends. The germline CDR1 and CDR2 sequences are MNHNY and SVGAGI (reference sequence). The chain's CDR3 is CASSYEPQETQYF. CDR3 bases: TGTGCCAGCAGTTACGAACCCCAAGAGACCCAGTACTTC.

The chain joins TRBV2 to TRBJ2-3; D is undetermined. The germline V and J ends were trimmed by 3 bases and 5 bases, with 15 bases remaining between them. The CDR3 is 15 residues long. The germline V gene has CDR1 SNHLY and CDR2 FYNNEI. In nucleotides, the CDR3 is TGTGCCAGCAGTGATGAGATAATCACGGTAGATACGCAGTATTTT. It encodes CASSDEIITVDTQYF.

The chain carries TRBV7-8 and TRBJ1-6; D is ambiguous. Trimming stripped 5 bases from V and 6 bases from J, with 14 bases between. Germline CDR1 SGHVS, CDR2 FQNEAQ. The CDR3 length is 15 residues. The DNA for the CDR3 is TGTGCCAGCAGCCCCGGGCGGGAAACTAATTCACCCCTCCACTTT. Translating gives CASSPGRETNSPLHF.

The V call is TRBV18, the J call TRBJ2-7; 12 bases map to TRBD2. Unmatched junction bases numbered 14, after V lost 3 bases and J lost 2 bases. CDR3 length: 19 residues. CDR1 is KGHSH, CDR2 LQKENI, per germline. Here the CDR3 reads CASSPLTSGSLRATYEQYF. CDR3 bases: TGTGCCAGCTCACCCTTGACTAGCGGGAGCTTAAGGGCTACCTACGAGCAGTACTTC.